This T cell receptor beta chain was observed in a study of cytomegalovirus exposure and HLA in healthy donors. Study at large: Early on, a data release was issued that held roughly 86 million unique TCRs from HLA-typed donors. General observations from the study: At a 0.05 false discovery rate, a later analysis found around 17,000 TCR beta sequences to be associated with HLA alleles. Most of the TCR beta V segments (in an earlier analysis) were productive either about 87% or about 30% of the time.

This clone came up once. The antigen is not known. In the PCR, 60 Vbeta and 13 Jbeta primers were used. Sequenced by immunoSEQ multiplex PCR; TCRdb stores in-frame clones only, minus some. The table has about 130,000 clones, roughly 70% seen once. Per germline, CDR1 MNHNS and CDR2 SASEGT. V was pared by 2 bases and J by 4 bases, with 12 bases between. The CDR3 length is 16 residues. V gene TRBV6-1 combines with J gene TRBJ2-6; D gene ambiguous. The sequencing input was PBMCs. This clonotype was obtained from a woman aged 35 to 49 in good health and CMV-seropositive. As DNA, the CDR3 is TGTGCCAGCAGTGAACAGGTTTCCTTGGGGGCCAACGTCCTGACTTTC. It specifies CASSEQVSLGANVLTF.